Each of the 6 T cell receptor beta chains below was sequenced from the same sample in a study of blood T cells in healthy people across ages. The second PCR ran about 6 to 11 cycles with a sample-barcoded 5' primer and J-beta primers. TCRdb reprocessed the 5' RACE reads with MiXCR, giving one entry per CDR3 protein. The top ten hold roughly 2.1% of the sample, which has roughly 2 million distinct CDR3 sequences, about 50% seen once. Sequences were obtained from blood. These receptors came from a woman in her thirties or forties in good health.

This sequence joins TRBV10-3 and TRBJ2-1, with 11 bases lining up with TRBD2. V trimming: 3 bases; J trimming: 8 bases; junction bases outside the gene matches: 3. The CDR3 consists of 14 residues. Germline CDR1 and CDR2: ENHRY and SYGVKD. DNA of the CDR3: TGTGCCATCAGTGATGCTAGCGGGGGGTATGAGCAGTTCTTC. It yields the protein CAISDASGGYEQFF.

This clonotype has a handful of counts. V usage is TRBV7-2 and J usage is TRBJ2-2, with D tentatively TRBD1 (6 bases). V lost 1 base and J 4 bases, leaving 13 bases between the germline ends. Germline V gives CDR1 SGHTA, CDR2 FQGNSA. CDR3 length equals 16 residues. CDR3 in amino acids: CASSLVSGVGTGELFF. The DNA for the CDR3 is TGTGCCAGCAGCTTAGTGTCAGGGGTCGGCACCGGGGAGCTGTTTTTT.

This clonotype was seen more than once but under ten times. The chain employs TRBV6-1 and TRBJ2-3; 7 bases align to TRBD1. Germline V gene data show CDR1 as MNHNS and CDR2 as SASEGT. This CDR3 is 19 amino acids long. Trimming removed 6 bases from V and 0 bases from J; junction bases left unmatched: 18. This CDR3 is CASSTPTGQSFMSTDTQYF. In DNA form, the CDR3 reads TGTGCCAGCAGCACCCCAACGGGACAGTCGTTTATGAGCACAGATACGCAGTATTTT.

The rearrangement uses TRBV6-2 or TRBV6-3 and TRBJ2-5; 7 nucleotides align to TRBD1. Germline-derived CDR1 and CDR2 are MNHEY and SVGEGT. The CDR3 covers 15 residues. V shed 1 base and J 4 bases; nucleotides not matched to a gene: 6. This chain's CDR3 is CASSYFDRVAETQYF. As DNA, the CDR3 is TGTGCCAGCAGTTACTTCGACAGGGTGGCAGAGACCCAGTACTTC.

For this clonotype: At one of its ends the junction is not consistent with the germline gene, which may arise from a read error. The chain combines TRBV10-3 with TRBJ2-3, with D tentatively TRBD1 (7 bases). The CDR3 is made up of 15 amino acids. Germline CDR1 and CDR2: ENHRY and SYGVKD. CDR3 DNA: TGTACCATCAGTGAGGAGGGGGCGCCCCGCGATACGCAGTATTTT. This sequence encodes CTISEEGAPRDTQYF.

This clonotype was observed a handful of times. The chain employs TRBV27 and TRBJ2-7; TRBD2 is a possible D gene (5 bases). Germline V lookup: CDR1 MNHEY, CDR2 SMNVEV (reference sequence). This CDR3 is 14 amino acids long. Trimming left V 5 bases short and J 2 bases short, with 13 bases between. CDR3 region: CASSPWTETYEQYF. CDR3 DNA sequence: TGTGCCAGCAGTCCTTGGACTGAAACCTACGAGCAGTACTTC.